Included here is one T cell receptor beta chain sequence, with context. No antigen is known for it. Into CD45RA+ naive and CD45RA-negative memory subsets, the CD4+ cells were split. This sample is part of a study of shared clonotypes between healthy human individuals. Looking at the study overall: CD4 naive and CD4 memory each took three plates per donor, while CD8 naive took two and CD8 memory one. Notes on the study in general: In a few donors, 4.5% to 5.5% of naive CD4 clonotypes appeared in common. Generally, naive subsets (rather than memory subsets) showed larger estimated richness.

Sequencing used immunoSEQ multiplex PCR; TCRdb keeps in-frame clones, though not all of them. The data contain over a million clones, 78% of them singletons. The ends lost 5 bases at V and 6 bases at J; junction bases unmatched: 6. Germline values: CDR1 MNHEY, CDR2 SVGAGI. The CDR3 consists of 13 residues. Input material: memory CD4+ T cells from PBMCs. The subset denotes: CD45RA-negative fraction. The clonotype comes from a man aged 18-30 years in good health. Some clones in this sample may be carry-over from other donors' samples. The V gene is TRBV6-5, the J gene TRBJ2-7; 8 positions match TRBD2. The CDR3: CASSATSVGEQYF. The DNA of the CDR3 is TGTGCCAGCAGTGCGACTAGCGTCGGCGAGCAGTACTTC.